This TCR beta chain was sequenced for a study of blood T cell repertoires in COVID-19. Background on the study: COVID-19 samples, acute and convalescent, were from the United States, Italy and Spain. In each case, the material was cDNA or gDNA derived from T cells, B-cell-depleted T cells, or PBMCs.

This clone has a single count. The V gene lost 7 bases and the J gene lost 5 bases, with 14 bases spanning the gap. Germline CDR1 LNHDA, CDR2 SQIVND (reference sequence). The CDR3 is made up of 14 amino acids. Repertoires were generated with immunoSEQ multiplex PCR, while TCRdb's copy carries only in-frame clones and drops some. Of roughly 100,000 clones in the sample, around three quarters were seen once. The receptor comes from a man between 65 and 85 years old with acute or convalescent COVID-19. Sequences were obtained from peripheral blood. The chain couples TRBV19 to TRBJ1-4; perhaps TRBD1 as D (5 bases). In nucleotides, the CDR3 is TGTGCCAGTATACGGCAGGGCCTAAATGAAAAACTGTTTTTT. Protein product: CASIRQGLNEKLFF. Together with reference TRBV19 and TRBJ1-4, the CDR3 gives the full variable domain: DGGITQSPKYLFRKEGQNVTLSCEQNLNHDAMYWYRQDPGQGLRLIYYSQIVNDFQKGDIAEGYSVSREKKESFPLTVTSAQKNPTAFYLCASIRQGLNEKLFFGSGTQLSVL.